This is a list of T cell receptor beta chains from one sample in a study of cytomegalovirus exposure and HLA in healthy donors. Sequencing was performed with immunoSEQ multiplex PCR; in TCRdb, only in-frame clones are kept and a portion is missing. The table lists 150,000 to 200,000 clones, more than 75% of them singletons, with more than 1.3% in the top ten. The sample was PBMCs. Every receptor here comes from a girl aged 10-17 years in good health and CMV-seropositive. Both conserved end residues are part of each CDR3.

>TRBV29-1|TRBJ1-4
CSVVAGNNEKLFF
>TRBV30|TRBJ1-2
CAWSPPRTGWNYGYTF
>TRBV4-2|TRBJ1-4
CASSPGQNFNEKLFF
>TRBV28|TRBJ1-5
CASSLYRGFHQPQHF
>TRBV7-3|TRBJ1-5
CASSLRRAAEGQHF
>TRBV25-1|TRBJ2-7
CASSGPAEGGSYEQYF
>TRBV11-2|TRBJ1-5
CASSLSGKQPQHF
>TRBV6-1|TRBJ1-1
CASTQQGAWTEAFF
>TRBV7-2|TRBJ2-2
CASSLALGSGELFF
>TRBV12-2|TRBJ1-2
CASRATGHDYTF
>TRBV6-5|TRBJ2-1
CASRPGTSPKNEQFF
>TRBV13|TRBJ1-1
CASSFRRTEAFF
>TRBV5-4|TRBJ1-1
CASSLAWGRTTGAFF
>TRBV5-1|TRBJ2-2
CASSPDRGFTGELFF
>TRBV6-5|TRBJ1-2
CASSYGGANGYTF
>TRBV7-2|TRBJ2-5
CASSLVPATLGETQYF
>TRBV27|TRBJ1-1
CASSPFLDRSMNTEAFF
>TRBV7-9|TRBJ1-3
CASSFAVSSGNTIYF
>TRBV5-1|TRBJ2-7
CASSPDRGVDEQYF
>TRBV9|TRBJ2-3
CASSVVGQGTDTQYF
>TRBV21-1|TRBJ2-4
CASSKGTERTKNIQYF
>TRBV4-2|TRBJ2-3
CASSQDSGSAQYF
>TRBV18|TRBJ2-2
CASSEIGQALVPGELFF
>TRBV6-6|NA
CASWVGRTGYEQYF
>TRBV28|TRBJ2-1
CASRSTSGWNEQFF
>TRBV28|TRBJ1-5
CASSPGSGGPGQPQHF
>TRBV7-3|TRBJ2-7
CASSGSGRVGDEQYF
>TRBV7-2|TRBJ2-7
CASSLAGLSSYEQYF
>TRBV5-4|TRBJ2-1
CASSLGTSGGAASNEQFF
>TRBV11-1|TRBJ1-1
CASSSDRANTEAFF
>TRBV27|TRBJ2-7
CASSLEGDTYEQYF
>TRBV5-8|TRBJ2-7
CASSFSRTGGYEQYF
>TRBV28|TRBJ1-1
CASIREVNTEAFF
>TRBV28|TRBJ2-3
CASTTTALNTDTQYF
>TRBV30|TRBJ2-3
CAWSVGTESTDTQYF
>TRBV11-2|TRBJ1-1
CASSQPGENTEAFF
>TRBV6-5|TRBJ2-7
CASSSPPRQGSYEQYF
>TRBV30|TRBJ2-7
CAWSVGGGTYEQYF
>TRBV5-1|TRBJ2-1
CASSLEEGSGFYNEQFF
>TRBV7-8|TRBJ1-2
CASSFSRGEGYTF
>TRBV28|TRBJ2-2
CASLARRNTGELFF
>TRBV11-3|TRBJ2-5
CASSLDLGETQYF
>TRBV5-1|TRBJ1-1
CASSLDHRTGTTQNTEAFF
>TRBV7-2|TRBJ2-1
CASSQADRGYEQFF
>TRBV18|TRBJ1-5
CASSPQGVSNQPQHF
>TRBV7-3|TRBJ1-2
CASSSTGGGGYTF
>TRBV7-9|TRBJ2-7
CASSLVGAHEQYF
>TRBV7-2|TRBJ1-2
CASSPNAGFGYGYTF
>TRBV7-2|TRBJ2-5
CASSLGDSKETQYF
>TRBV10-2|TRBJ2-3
CASTPYTSGGADTQYF
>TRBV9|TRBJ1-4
CASSAPGQLNEKLFF
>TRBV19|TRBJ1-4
CATTKGVENEKLFF
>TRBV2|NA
CASSEGTGGGYEQYF
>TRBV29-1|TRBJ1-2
CSVDGGIVNYGYTF
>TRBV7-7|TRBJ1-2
CASSIHQRALGGYTF
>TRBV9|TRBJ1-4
CASSVNANSEKLFF
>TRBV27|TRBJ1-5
CASSFGQRNQPQHF
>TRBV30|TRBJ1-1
CAWSREVEAFF
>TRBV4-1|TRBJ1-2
CASSQDGPRGNYGYTF
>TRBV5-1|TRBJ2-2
CASSDDRGRNTGELFF